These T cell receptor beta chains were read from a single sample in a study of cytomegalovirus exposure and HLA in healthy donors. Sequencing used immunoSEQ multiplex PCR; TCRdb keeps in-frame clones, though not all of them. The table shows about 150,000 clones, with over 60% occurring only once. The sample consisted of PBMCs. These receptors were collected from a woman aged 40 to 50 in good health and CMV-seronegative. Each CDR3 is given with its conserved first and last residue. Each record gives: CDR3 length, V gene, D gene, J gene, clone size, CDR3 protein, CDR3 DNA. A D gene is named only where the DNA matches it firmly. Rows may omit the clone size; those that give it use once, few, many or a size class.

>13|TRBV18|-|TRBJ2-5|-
CASSQAAQETQYF
TGTGCCAGCTCACAAGCGGCTCAAGAGACCCAGTACTTC
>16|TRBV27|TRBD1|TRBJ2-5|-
CASRATYGTGQETQYF
TGTGCCAGCAGAGCTACGTACGGGACAGGGCAAGAGACCCAGTACTTC
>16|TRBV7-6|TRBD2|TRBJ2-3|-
CASSLVAGASTDTQYF
TGTGCCAGCAGCTTAGTAGCGGGGGCAAGCACAGATACGCAGTATTTT
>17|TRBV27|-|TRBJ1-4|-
CASSLNAFLAGAEKLFF
TGTGCCAGCAGTTTAAATGCGTTCCTGGCGGGTGCTGAAAAACTGTTTTTT
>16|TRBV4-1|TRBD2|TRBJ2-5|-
CASSPGDSSGTETQYF
TGCGCCAGCAGCCCAGGGGATTCTAGCGGGACGGAGACCCAGTACTTC
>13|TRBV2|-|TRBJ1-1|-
CASRDFGNTEAFF
TGTGCCAGCAGAGACTTTGGGAACACTGAAGCTTTCTTT
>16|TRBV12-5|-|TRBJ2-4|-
CASGLSSTVAKNIQYF
TGTGCTAGTGGTTTGTCATCAACTGTAGCCAAAAACATTCAGTACTTC
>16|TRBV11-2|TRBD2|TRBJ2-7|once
CASSPGGLAGSYEQYF
TGTGCCAGCAGCCCGGGGGGACTAGCGGGCTCCTACGAGCAGTACTTC
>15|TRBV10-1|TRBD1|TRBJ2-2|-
CASSSGTGSTGELFF
TGCGCCAGCAGTTCCGGGACAGGGAGCACCGGGGAGCTGTTTTTT
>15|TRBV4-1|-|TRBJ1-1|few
CASSQPRGGYTEAFF
TGCGCCAGCAGCCAACCTAGAGGGGGATATACTGAAGCTTTCTTT
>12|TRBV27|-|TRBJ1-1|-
CASSVRGTEAFF
TGTGCCAGCAGTGTCAGGGGCACTGAAGCTTTCTTT
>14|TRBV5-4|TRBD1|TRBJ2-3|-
CASSPDRGPDTQYF
TGTGCCAGCAGCCCCGACAGGGGCCCAGATACGCAGTATTTT
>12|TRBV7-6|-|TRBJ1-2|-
CASSTGTYGYTF
TGTGCCAGCAGTACAGGGACCTATGGCTACACCTTC
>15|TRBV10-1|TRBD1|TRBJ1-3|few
CASTLGQNSGNTIYF
TGCGCCAGCACATTGGGACAGAACTCTGGAAACACCATATATTTT
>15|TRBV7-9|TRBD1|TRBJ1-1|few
CASRDRGFLNTEAFF
TGTGCCAGCCGGGACAGGGGTTTTCTAAACACTGAAGCTTTCTTT
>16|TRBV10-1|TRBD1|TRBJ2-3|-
CASSEPGTGVQDTQYF
TGCGCCAGCAGTGAGCCCGGGACAGGGGTACAAGATACGCAGTATTTT
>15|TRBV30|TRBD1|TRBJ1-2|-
CAWSPAGGSPYGYTF
TGTGCCTGGAGTCCAGCAGGGGGGTCCCCTTATGGCTACACCTTC